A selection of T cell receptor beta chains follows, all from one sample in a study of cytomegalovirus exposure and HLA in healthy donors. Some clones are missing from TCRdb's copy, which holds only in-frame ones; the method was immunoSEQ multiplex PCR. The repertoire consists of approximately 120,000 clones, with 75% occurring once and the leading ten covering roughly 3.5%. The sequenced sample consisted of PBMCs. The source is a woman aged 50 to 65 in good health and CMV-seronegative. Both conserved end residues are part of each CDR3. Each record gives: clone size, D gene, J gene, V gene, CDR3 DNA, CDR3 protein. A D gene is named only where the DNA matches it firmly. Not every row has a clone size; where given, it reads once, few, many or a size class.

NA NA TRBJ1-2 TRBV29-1 TGCAGCGTTCTCGGGAACTATGGCTACACCTTC CSVLGNYGYTF
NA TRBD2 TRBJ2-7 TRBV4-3 TGCGCCAGCAGCCACTTCCCGGGGGGGGCTACGCGAGACGAGCAGTACTTC CASSHFPGGATRDEQYF
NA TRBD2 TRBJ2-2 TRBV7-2 TGTGCCAGCAGCTTACTAGCGGGAGGGGACACCGGGGAGCTGTTTTTT CASSLLAGGDTGELFF
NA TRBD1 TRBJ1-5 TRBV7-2 TGTGCCAGCAGCTTAGCCTCAGGGGGCGATCAGCCCCAGCATTTT CASSLASGGDQPQHF
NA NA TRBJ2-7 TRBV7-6 TGTGCCAGCAGCTTAACAAGGGACTCTTCCTACGAGCAGTACTTC CASSLTRDSSYEQYF
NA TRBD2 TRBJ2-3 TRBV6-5 TGTGCCAGCGCGGGGGAGTTTCCTACGCAGTATTTT CASAGEFPTQYF
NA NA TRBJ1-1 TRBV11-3 TGTGCCAGCAGCTTAGTGGGTGGGGGGGAAGCTTTCTTT CASSLVGGGEAFF
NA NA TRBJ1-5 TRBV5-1 TGCGCCAGCAGCCTGGGGGGCGAAGGGGTACAGCCCCAGCATTTT CASSLGGEGVQPQHF
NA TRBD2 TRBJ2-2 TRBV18 TGTGCCAGCTCACCACCGGGACTAGCGGAGGTCGGCACCGGGGAGCTGTTTTTT CASSPPGLAEVGTGELFF
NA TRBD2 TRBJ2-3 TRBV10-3 TGTGCCATCAGTGAGTGGGAGGGGACTAGTAACCCCACAGATACGCAGTATTTT CAISEWEGTSNPTDTQYF
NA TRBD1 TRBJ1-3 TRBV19 TGTGCCAGTAGTATTGACCCGACAGGGGCTGGAAACACCATATATTTT CASSIDPTGAGNTIYF
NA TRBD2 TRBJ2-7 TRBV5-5 TGTGCCAGCAGCCCGGGACTAGCGGGAGTATACGAGCAGTACTTC CASSPGLAGVYEQYF
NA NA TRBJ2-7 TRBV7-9 TGTGCCAGCAGCGCGGACTGGGCAGGGGCTCCCGAGCAGTACTTC CASSADWAGAPEQYF
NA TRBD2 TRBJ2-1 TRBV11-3 TGTGCCAGCAGCTTAGATAGCGGGAGCTCCTACAATGAGCAGTTCTTC CASSLDSGSSYNEQFF
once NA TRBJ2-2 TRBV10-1 TGCGCCAGCAGTGAGCCTAGATCAGCCGGGGAGCTGTTTTTT CASSEPRSAGELFF
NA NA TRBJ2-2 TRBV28 TGTGCCAGCAGTTTATTGGGGGGAGGGGAGCTGTTTTTT CASSLLGGGELFF
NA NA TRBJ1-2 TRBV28 TGTGCCAGCAGTCGAATCGCCGCACAGTACTATGGCTACACCTTC CASSRIAAQYYGYTF
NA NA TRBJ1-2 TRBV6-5 TGTGCCAGCAGTCAGGGCCGCGGCTACACCTTC CASSQGRGYTF
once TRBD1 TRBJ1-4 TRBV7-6 TGTGCCAGCAGCGCGGGACAGGGGGAAACGGCACCCGAAAAACTGTTTTTT CASSAGQGETAPEKLFF
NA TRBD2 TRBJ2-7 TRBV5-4 TGTGCCAGCAGCTTCGGAGCGGGAGGGGCAGGCGAGCAGTACTTC CASSFGAGGAGEQYF
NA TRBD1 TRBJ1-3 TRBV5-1 TGCGCCAGCAGCTTGGGGACAGGGAGCTTTGGAAACACCATATATTTT CASSLGTGSFGNTIYF
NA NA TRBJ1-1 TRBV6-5 TGTGCCACACAGGCATTGAACACTGAAGCTTTCTTT CATQALNTEAFF
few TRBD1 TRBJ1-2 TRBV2 TGTGCCAGCAGGGGGGACAGGGAGGCCTATGGCTACACCTTC CASRGDREAYGYTF
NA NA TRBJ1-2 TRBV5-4 TGTGCCAGCAGCTTGCCCCCGGGAGAGGGGGGGCTCTATGGCTACACCTTC CASSLPPGEGGLYGYTF
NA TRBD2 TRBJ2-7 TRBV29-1 TGCAGCGCCTCGGGACTAGCGGGGTCCTACGAGCAGTACTTC CSASGLAGSYEQYF
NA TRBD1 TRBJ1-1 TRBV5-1 TGCGCCAGCACGATGGACAGGGAGGGTAACACTGAAGCTTTCTTT CASTMDREGNTEAFF
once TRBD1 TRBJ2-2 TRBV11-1 TGTGCCAGCAGCCACAGGGGCACCGGGGAGCTGTTTTTT CASSHRGTGELFF
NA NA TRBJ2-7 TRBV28 TGTGCCAGCAGTTTCCCCCTCTACGAGCAGTACTTC CASSFPLYEQYF
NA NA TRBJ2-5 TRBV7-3 TGTGCCAGCAGCTTAAACGGGGACTTCCAAGAGACCCAGTACTTC CASSLNGDFQETQYF
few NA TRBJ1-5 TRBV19 TGTGCCAGTAGTCGTGACAAAGGCCAGCCCCAGCATTTT CASSRDKGQPQHF
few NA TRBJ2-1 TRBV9 TGTGCCAGCAGCCCCCACCTGGGGCCCACCGGGGGTGAGCAGTTCTTC CASSPHLGPTGGEQFF
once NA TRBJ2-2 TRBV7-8 TGTGCCAGCAGCTTAGACGGGAGAGTCACCGGGGAGCTGTTTTTT CASSLDGRVTGELFF
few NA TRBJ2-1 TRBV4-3 TGCGCCAGCAGCCAAGATATGTGGGAGCAGCCGTTCTTC CASSQDMWEQPFF
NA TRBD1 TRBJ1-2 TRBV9 TGTGCCAGCAGCGCGCGGACAGGGGACGGCTACACCTTC CASSARTGDGYTF
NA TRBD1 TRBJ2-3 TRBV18 TGTGCCAGCTCGCCGACTTTGACAGGGGGCACAGATACGCAGTATTTT CASSPTLTGGTDTQYF
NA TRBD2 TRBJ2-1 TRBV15 TGTGCCACCAGCAAGCCTAGCGGGAGATTCCATGAGCAGTTCTTC CATSKPSGRFHEQFF
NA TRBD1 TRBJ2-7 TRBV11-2 TGTGCCAGCAGCTTGGACCACCCAGGACAGGGGACTCCCTACGAGCAGTACTTC CASSLDHPGQGTPYEQYF
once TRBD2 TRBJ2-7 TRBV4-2 TGTGCCAGCAGCCCCGGACTAGATATGGGGGAGCAGTACTTC CASSPGLDMGEQYF
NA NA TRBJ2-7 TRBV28 TGTGCCAGCAGTCCTCGCGGGTTGAGAAACCACGAGCAGTACTTC CASSPRGLRNHEQYF
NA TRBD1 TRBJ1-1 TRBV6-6 TGTGCCAGCAGACCCTTAACAGGGGGGAGTGAAGCTTTCTTT CASRPLTGGSEAFF
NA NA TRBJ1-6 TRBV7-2 TGTGCCAGCAGCTTAGCTTCCGGACTTAATTCACCCCTCCACTTT CASSLASGLNSPLHF
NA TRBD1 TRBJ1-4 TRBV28 TGTGCCAGCAGAAACCCCGGGACAGAGCATGAAAAACTGTTTTTT CASRNPGTEHEKLFF
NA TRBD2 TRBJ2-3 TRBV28 TGTGCCAGCATTATGGGCTTGAGGCGGGAGGCAAAACGGGCAGATACGCAGTATTTT CASIMGLRREAKRADTQYF
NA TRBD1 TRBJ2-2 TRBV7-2 TGTGCCAGCAGCTTAAAATGGGCAGGGGGAACCGGGGAGCTGTTTTTT CASSLKWAGGTGELFF
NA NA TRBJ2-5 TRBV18 TGTGCCAGCTCACCATACAGACAAGAGACCCAGTACTTC CASSPYRQETQYF
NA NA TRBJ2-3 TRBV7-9 TGTGCCAGCAGCTTAGTTTTAGTCACAGATACGCAGTATTTT CASSLVLVTDTQYF